These 23 T cell receptor beta chains were all obtained from the same sample, sequenced in a study of neurological immune-mediated disorders. In TCRdb, the 5' RACE reads were re-called with MiXCR into one record per CDR3 protein. The sample lists approximately 60,000 distinct CDR3 sequences; 3.5% to 5% were seen once. The material sequenced was PBMCs. Receptor source: a man aged 50 or older with multiple sclerosis.

Many counts were recorded for this clonotype. The chain has TRBV6-6 and TRBJ2-7; TRBD2 aligns across 13 bases. The CDR3 is made up of 15 amino acids. CDR1 and CDR2 from the germline V gene are MNHNY and SVGAGI (reference sequence). The trim removed 4 bases at V and 2 bases at J, leaving 2 bases unmatched. CDR3 bases: TGTGCCAGCAGTTGGGGACTAGCGGGGCCCTACGAGCAGTACTTC. This sequence encodes CASSWGLAGPYEQYF.

This clonotype showed up many times. The V and J genes are TRBV24-1 and TRBJ1-4, with D hard to call. This CDR3 contains 13 residues. Germline loops: CDR1 KGHDR, CDR2 SFDVKD. Trimming took 0 bases from V and 11 from J, leaving 9 bases between them. The CDR3 protein is CATSDLHFSKLFF. The DNA for the CDR3 is TGTGCCACCAGTGATTTGCACTTTTCCAAACTGTTTTTT.

This clonotype was recorded at least ten times. The rearrangement links TRBV29-1 to TRBJ1-2; TRBD1 agrees at 7 bases. Germline V gives CDR1 SQVTM, CDR2 ANQGSEA. After removal of 5 bases from V and 7 bases from J, the junction contained 7 bases not matched to a gene. The CDR3 length is 12 residues. CDR3 coding DNA: TGCAGCGTTCCAACAGGGGACGGTGGCTACACCTTC. The encoded protein is CSVPTGDGGYTF.

The genes are TRBV7-6 and TRBJ1-5; TRBD1 is a possible D gene (5 bases). The germline gives CDR1 SGHVS, CDR2 FNYEAQ. CDR3 length: 16 residues. V was clipped by 1 base and J by 1 base, with 11 bases between them. In DNA form, the CDR3 reads TGTGCCAGCAGCTTAGGGACGGGGGAGAGCAATCAGCCCCAGCATTTT. This gives the protein CASSLGTGESNQPQHF.

In this sample, this clonotype turned up many times. V and J are TRBV10-2 and TRBJ2-2; D might be TRBD1 or TRBD2, each matching 6 bases. Between the trimmed V and J ends, which lost 3 bases and 6 bases, there was a span of 17 bases. The V gene's germline CDR1 is WSHSY and CDR2 SAAADI. The CDR3 runs 16 residues. The CDR3 DNA is TGCGCCAGCAGTGATTGGGGGGCGCCACTGGCCGGGGAGCTGTTTTTT. Protein sequence: CASSDWGAPLAGELFF.

In its sample, this clonotype was seen many times. The chain has TRBV6-5 and TRBJ2-7, with 9 positions matching TRBD1. The CDR3 totals 15 residues. Germline V gives CDR1 MNHEY, CDR2 SVGAGI. Trimming at V came to 6 bases and at J to 1 base, leaving 7 bases not matched to a gene. The CDR3: CASRKAGTGSYEQYF. CDR3 DNA sequence: TGTGCCAGCAGGAAAGCCGGGACAGGGTCCTACGAGCAGTACTTC.

This clonotype came up many times. CDR3 in amino acids: CASSLIRGSNQPQHF. As DNA, the CDR3 is TGTGCCAGCAGCCTGATTAGGGGTAGCAATCAGCCCCAGCATTTT. The rearrangement uses TRBV6-5 and TRBJ1-5; tentative D call: TRBD1 (5 bases). Trimming left V 6 bases short and J 0 bases short, with 12 bases between. Looked up from germline, CDR1 is MNHEY and CDR2 is SVGAGI. The CDR3 covers 15 residues.

There are many counts of this clonotype. The V call is TRBV7-2, the J call TRBJ1-5; TRBD1 aligns across 7 bases. V was clipped by 2 bases and J by 7 bases; unmatched bases: 8. CDR1 SGHTA and CDR2 FQGNSA come from the germline V gene. The CDR3 has 15 amino acids. CDR3 sequence: CASSLIAQGGQPQHF. In DNA form, the CDR3 reads TGTGCCAGCAGCTTAATCGCGCAAGGGGGCCAGCCCCAGCATTTT.

At least ten counts were recorded for this clonotype. This chain uses TRBV24-1 with TRBJ2-1; D is unclear. Deletions cut 3 bases from V and 3 bases from J, with 5 bases between. Germline values: CDR1 KGHDR, CDR2 SFDVKD. The CDR3 runs 13 residues. In nucleotides, the CDR3 is TGTGCCACCAGTGATCTGAACTACAATGAGCAGTTCTTC. It yields the protein CATSDLNYNEQFF.

This clonotype was observed at least ten times. This chain connects TRBV6-5 to TRBJ1-2; D is uncertain. The V end lost 2 bases, the J end lost 8 bases, and 12 bases lay between the germline ends. This CDR3 region has 13 residues. Germline CDR1 and CDR2: MNHEY and SVGAGI. Written as DNA, the CDR3 is TGTGCCAGCAGTTACGGACGGGTTGGGGGCTACACCTTC. Its protein product is CASSYGRVGGYTF.

The table lists this clonotype with many counts. The chain combines TRBV10-3 with TRBJ1-2; the D is unclear. Trimming took 6 bases from V and 4 from J, leaving 18 bases between them. This CDR3 has 15 amino acids. The V gene's germline CDR1 is ENHRY and CDR2 SYGVKD. CDR3 amino acids: CAISETPGITYGYTF. CDR3 nucleotides: TGTGCCATCAGCGAGACCCCCGGGATCACCTATGGCTACACCTTC.

The sample holds many counts of this clonotype. This chain joins TRBV4-2 and TRBJ2-2, with 11 positions matching TRBD2. Germline V gives CDR1 LGHNA, CDR2 YNFKEQ. V was clipped by 0 bases and J by 0 bases; unmatched bases: 9. The CDR3 length is 20 residues. CDR3: CASSQDQASGGNANTGELFF. CDR3 sequence (DNA): TGTGCCAGCAGCCAAGATCAGGCTAGCGGGGGGAACGCGAACACCGGGGAGCTGTTTTTT.

Only a few counts were recorded for this clonotype. The CDR3 here is CAISESIRVGDEQYF. Written as DNA, the CDR3 is TGTGCCATCAGTGAGTCGATAAGGGTGGGCGACGAGCAGTACTTC. The chain employs TRBV10-3 and TRBJ2-7; unclear D gene. Trimming took off 0 bases at V and 5 bases at J, with 14 bases between the two ends. The CDR3 contains 15 residues. Germline V CDR1 and CDR2: ENHRY, SYGVKD.

This clonotype has at least ten counts. The chain has TRBV9 and TRBJ2-3; 7 positions match TRBD2. The V and J ends lost 5 bases and 0 bases, in that order; junction bases with no gene match: 3. Germline CDR1 reads SGDLS; CDR2 reads YYNGEE. The CDR3 runs to 14 residues. CDR3 loop: CASRPGLSTDTQYF. The CDR3 nucleotides read TGTGCCAGCAGGCCGGGACTAAGCACAGATACGCAGTATTTT.

In its sample, this clonotype was seen many times. The chain links TRBV7-9 to TRBJ2-5; D unresolved. V was pared by 0 bases and J by 5 bases, with 16 bases between. CDR1 and CDR2 from the germline V gene are SEHNR and FQNEAQ (reference sequence). There are 16 residues in the CDR3. The CDR3 DNA follows: TGTGCCAGCAGCTTAGCCTTCACCCCTGTTCAGGAGACCCAGTACTTC. Its translation is CASSLAFTPVQETQYF. The full variable domain, with the rest looked up from reference TRBV7-9 and TRBJ2-5, is DTGVSQNPRHKITKRGQNVTFRCDPISEHNRLYWYRQTLGQGPEFLTYFQNEAQLEKSRLLSDRFSAERPKGSFSTLEIQRTEQGDSAMYLCASSLAFTPVQETQYFGPGTRLLVL.

This clonotype appeared many times. This CDR3 reads CASSLGDGGRAETQYF. The CDR3 DNA reads TGTGCCAGCAGCTTAGGGGACGGCGGGAGGGCAGAGACCCAGTACTTC. This chain links TRBV11-3 with TRBJ2-5, with TRBD2 matching 9 bases. Trimming at V came to 1 base and at J to 4 bases, leaving 7 bases not matched to a gene. There are 16 residues in the CDR3. The germline V gene encodes CDR1 SGHNT and CDR2 YENEEA.

This clonotype was seen at least ten times. At one of its ends the junction is not consistent with the germline gene, which may arise from a read error. CDR3 in DNA: TGTGCCAGCAGCCTACGGGGGGATACTCAGCCCCAGAATTTT. Its protein product is CASSLRGDTQPQNF. The chain couples TRBV3-1 to TRBJ1-5; D is possibly TRBD1 (5 bases). This CDR3 region has 14 residues. Germline V gene sequence: CDR1 LGHDT, CDR2 YNNKEL (reference sequence).

This clonotype was seen ten or more times. The chain recombines TRBV20-1 with TRBJ1-1, with D uncertain. Trimming removed 2 bases from V and 8 bases from J, with 6 bases in between. The CDR3 contains 10 residues. From germline, CDR1 is DFQATT and CDR2 SNEGSKA (reference sequence). CDR3 amino acids: CSARIIEAFF. The CDR3 bases are TGCAGTGCTAGAATAATCGAAGCTTTCTTT.

The sample holds many counts of this clonotype. One junction end disagrees with the germline gene, perhaps due to a read error. The CDR3 is CASSLMHQPQNF. The CDR3, as DNA: TGTGCCAGCAGTTTGATGCATCAGCCCCAGAATTTT. The chain uses TRBV28 and TRBJ1-5; D is uncertain. Germline V gene sequence: CDR1 MDHEN, CDR2 SYDVKM. The CDR3 consists of 12 residues.

The rearrangement joins TRBV10-3 to TRBJ1-1, with D possibly matching TRBD1 (6 bases). Trimming took off 5 bases at V and 1 base at J, with 11 bases between the two ends. This CDR3 contains 14 residues. Germline values: CDR1 ENHRY, CDR2 SYGVKD. CDR3 amino acids: CAISKTGKNTEAFF. DNA of the CDR3: TGTGCCATCAGTAAGACAGGTAAGAACACTGAAGCTTTCTTT.

This clonotype was recorded at least ten times. The chain couples TRBV12-3 or TRBV12-4 to TRBJ1-2; D perhaps matches TRBD1 (5 bases). Deletions cut 5 bases from V and 10 bases from J, with 23 bases between. The CDR3 covers 15 residues. CDR3 sequence (DNA): TGTGCCAGCAGTCTACATGACAGCCTAGCGCCGGTCTACACCTTC. Translation gives CASSLHDSLAPVYTF.

This clonotype is medium-sized (0.01 to 0.1%) in the sample. The chain uses TRBV20-1 and TRBJ2-1; 9 nucleotides match TRBD2. This CDR3 is built from 15 residues. Trimming at V came to 3 bases and at J to 4 bases, leaving 7 bases not matched to a gene. Germline V CDR1 and CDR2: DFQATT, SNEGSKA (reference sequence). This CDR3 is CSASGLAGLYNEQFF. Written as DNA, the CDR3 is TGCAGTGCTAGTGGTCTAGCGGGGCTATACAATGAGCAGTTCTTC.

As concerns this clonotype: A much larger clone lies a single base off, so this may be a read error. The chain joins TRBV5-6 to TRBJ2-7; D uncertain. The germline V gene has CDR1 SGHDT and CDR2 YYEEEE. The CDR3 length is 14 residues. Trimming removed 0 bases from V and 7 bases from J, with 14 bases in between. The CDR3 loop reads CASSLAALPEEQYF. Written as DNA, the CDR3 is TGTGCCAGCAGCTTGGCCGCCCTACCCGAAGAGCAGTACTTC.